This TCR beta chain was found in a study of metastatic and nonmetastatic thyroid tumors. Overall study results and limits: According to reports, the diversity of TCR beta was significantly higher in malignant thyroid tumors than in benign nodules, and this held in both blood and tumor samples.

TCRdb re-called clones via MiXCR from the PCR reads. Here the sample spans just over 70,000 clones, more than 15% being singletons. Until they underwent thyroid surgery, no patient had received any treatment. This clone was picked up a small number of times. Its antigen is unidentified. This CDR3 has 13 amino acids. Per germline, CDR1 SGHNT and CDR2 YYREEE (reference sequence). The germline V and J ends were trimmed by 0 bases and 2 bases, with 5 bases remaining between them. The chain uses TRBV5-4 and TRBJ1-1; no clear D gene. The receptor was isolated from a female donor with papillary thyroid cancer or a benign thyroid nodule (not recorded which). Some clones in this sample may be carry-over from other donors' samples. The sample comprised blood. The CDR3 here is CASSLESNTEAFF. The CDR3 coding sequence is TGTGCCAGCAGCTTGGAGAGTAACACTGAAGCTTTCTTT.